Listed below are T cell receptor beta chains from one sample, sequenced in a study of Graves' ophthalmopathy and Graves' hyperthyroidism. TCRdb analysed the multiplex PCR reads with MiXCR anew, one entry per CDR3 protein. The sample records about 740,000 distinct CDR3 sequences, 35% to 50% being singletons. Sequencing used peripheral blood. The receptors stem from an adult man with Graves' ophthalmopathy. Both conserved end residues are part of each CDR3. The order of the fields is D gene, V gene, clone size, J gene, CDR3 DNA, CDR3 protein. The D gene is left open where the match is weak. Size is omitted from some rows. Given values are once, few, many or a class for expanded clones.

D gene: -; V gene: TRBV25-1; clone size: many; J gene: TRBJ1-2; CDR3 DNA: TGTGCCAGCAGTGAACTTAAGCACTATGGCTACACCTTC; CDR3 protein: CASSELKHYGYTF
D gene: -; V gene: TRBV30; clone size: -; J gene: TRBJ2-7; CDR3 DNA: TGTGCCTGGAGCCCCAACAGATACTACGAGCAGTACTTC; CDR3 protein: CAWSPNRYYEQYF
D gene: TRBD2; V gene: TRBV12-3/TRBV12-4; clone size: once; J gene: TRBJ2-7; CDR3 DNA: TGTGCCAGCAGTTTATTGGGGGGGGGACCCTACGAGCAGTACTTC; CDR3 protein: CASSLLGGGPYEQYF
D gene: -; V gene: TRBV12-3/TRBV12-4; clone size: -; J gene: TRBJ2-7; CDR3 DNA: TGTGCCAGCAGTTTAGGGCGGTTCCGGGAGCAGTACTTC; CDR3 protein: CASSLGRFREQYF
D gene: -; V gene: TRBV29-1; clone size: many; J gene: TRBJ2-7; CDR3 DNA: TGCAGCGTTGGAACCTTCTCCTACGAGCAGTACTTC; CDR3 protein: CSVGTFSYEQYF
D gene: -; V gene: TRBV25-1; clone size: -; J gene: TRBJ2-2; CDR3 DNA: TGTGCCAGCAGCCGGGGGGCCCGGGAGCTGTTTTTT; CDR3 protein: CASSRGARELFF
D gene: TRBD2; V gene: TRBV7-2; clone size: -; J gene: TRBJ2-7; CDR3 DNA: TGTGCCAGCAGCTTAGCGGCGACTAGCGGGACCCTTCAGTTC; CDR3 protein: CASSLAATSGTLQF
D gene: -; V gene: TRBV25-1; clone size: -; J gene: TRBJ1-4; CDR3 DNA: TGTGCCAGCAGTTGGGCGGCCGGTCGGTTTAATGAAAAACTGGTTTTT; CDR3 protein: CASSWAAGRFNEKLVF
D gene: TRBD1; V gene: TRBV7-9; clone size: many; J gene: TRBJ1-1; CDR3 DNA: TGTGCCAGCAGCCGAGCCGGGACAGCCGCTGAAGCTTTCTTT; CDR3 protein: CASSRAGTAAEAFF
D gene: -; V gene: TRBV2; clone size: -; J gene: TRBJ2-7; CDR3 DNA: TGTGCCAGCAGTTACTCGAAATGGCAGACCTACGAGCAGTACTTC; CDR3 protein: CASSYSKWQTYEQYF
D gene: TRBD1; V gene: TRBV6-2/TRBV6-3; clone size: -; J gene: TRBJ2-7; CDR3 DNA: TGTGCCAGCAACCATGCTGGGGGACAGGGGGTTTACGAGCAGTACTTC; CDR3 protein: CASNHAGGQGVYEQYF
D gene: -; V gene: TRBV6-1; clone size: -; J gene: TRBJ2-7; CDR3 DNA: TGTGCCAGCAGTTTAGCGGACACACCTTACGAGCAGTACTTC; CDR3 protein: CASSLADTPYEQYF
D gene: -; V gene: TRBV25-1; clone size: many; J gene: TRBJ2-7; CDR3 DNA: TGTGCCAGCAAACGGGACGACACCTACGAGCAGTACTTC; CDR3 protein: CASKRDDTYEQYF
D gene: -; V gene: TRBV4-2; clone size: few; J gene: TRBJ2-7; CDR3 DNA: TGTGCCAGCAGCCAAGAAATCGGCAGGGGCTACGAGCAGTACTTC; CDR3 protein: CASSQEIGRGYEQYF
D gene: TRBD1; V gene: TRBV25-1; clone size: -; J gene: TRBJ1-3; CDR3 DNA: TGTGCCAGCAGTGCTAGATCGCAGGGGGTTGTCAGAAACACCATATATTTT; CDR3 protein: CASSARSQGVVRNTIYF
D gene: -; V gene: TRBV11-2; clone size: once; J gene: TRBJ1-1; CDR3 DNA: TGTGCCAGCACCAAAGAATGGACGGCGAACACTGAAGCTTTCTTT; CDR3 protein: CASTKEWTANTEAFF
D gene: TRBD1; V gene: TRBV11-2; clone size: few; J gene: TRBJ2-5; CDR3 DNA: TGTGCCAGCAGCTTAGGGAGGACAGGGGCCGAGACCCAGTACTTC; CDR3 protein: CASSLGRTGAETQYF
D gene: -; V gene: TRBV29-1; clone size: few; J gene: TRBJ2-6; CDR3 DNA: TGCAGCAGCCCGAGGTACTCTGGGGCCAACGTCCTGACTTTC; CDR3 protein: CSSPRYSGANVLTF
D gene: TRBD2; V gene: TRBV7-9; clone size: few; J gene: TRBJ2-3; CDR3 DNA: TGTGCCAGCAGCATACGGACTAGCGCAGATACGCAGTATTTT; CDR3 protein: CASSIRTSADTQYF
D gene: -; V gene: TRBV4-2; clone size: once; J gene: TRBJ2-2; CDR3 DNA: TGTGCCAGCAGCCCTCGAGGCCTGTCGAACACCGGGGAGCTGTTTTTT; CDR3 protein: CASSPRGLSNTGELFF
D gene: TRBD2; V gene: TRBV9; clone size: few; J gene: TRBJ2-2; CDR3 DNA: TGTGCCAGCAGCGTAGCGGGACGACTAGGCGGGGGGACGAACACCGGGGAGCTGTTTTTT; CDR3 protein: CASSVAGRLGGGTNTGELFF
D gene: TRBD2; V gene: TRBV20-1; clone size: few; J gene: TRBJ2-7; CDR3 DNA: TGCAGTGCTAGCGGGAGGGTTTCCTCCTACGAGCAGTACTTC; CDR3 protein: CSASGRVSSYEQYF
D gene: -; V gene: TRBV11-3; clone size: -; J gene: TRBJ2-7; CDR3 DNA: TGTGCCTGGAGGACCGCCAACTCCTACGAGCAGTACTTC; CDR3 protein: CAWRTANSYEQYF
D gene: TRBD1; V gene: TRBV27; clone size: few; J gene: TRBJ1-2; CDR3 DNA: TGTGCCAGCGGCCCCGGGACAGGGAACGGCTACACCTTC; CDR3 protein: CASGPGTGNGYTF
D gene: TRBD1; V gene: TRBV12-3/TRBV12-4; clone size: -; J gene: TRBJ2-7; CDR3 DNA: TGTGCCAGCAGCCCGGGACAGGGTGGCGTCTACGAGCAGTACTTC; CDR3 protein: CASSPGQGGVYEQYF
D gene: -; V gene: TRBV10-2; clone size: -; J gene: TRBJ2-7; CDR3 DNA: TGCGCCAGCAGTGTCGGACAGTCGAGCTCCTACGAGCAGTACTTC; CDR3 protein: CASSVGQSSSYEQYF
D gene: -; V gene: TRBV11-2; clone size: -; J gene: TRBJ1-6; CDR3 DNA: TGTGCCTGGAACAGGGAAGTGGGTTCACCCCTCCACTTT; CDR3 protein: CAWNREVGSPLHF
D gene: TRBD1; V gene: TRBV20-1; clone size: few; J gene: TRBJ1-3; CDR3 DNA: TGCAGTGCTAGTGGGACAGCTGGAAACACCATATATTTT; CDR3 protein: CSASGTAGNTIYF
D gene: TRBD1; V gene: TRBV5-1; clone size: few; J gene: TRBJ2-7; CDR3 DNA: TGCGCCAGCAGCTTGGCCAGAAGGGACAGGGTATCCTCCTACGAGCAGTACTTC; CDR3 protein: CASSLARRDRVSSYEQYF
D gene: TRBD1; V gene: TRBV7-2; clone size: many; J gene: TRBJ1-2; CDR3 DNA: TGTGCCAGCAGCTTTAGGGACAGGGGGGGAGATGGCTACACCTTC; CDR3 protein: CASSFRDRGGDGYTF
D gene: TRBD1; V gene: TRBV10-3; clone size: few; J gene: TRBJ1-2; CDR3 DNA: TGTGCCACAGGGGACAGGAACTATGGCTACACCTTC; CDR3 protein: CATGDRNYGYTF
D gene: -; V gene: TRBV2; clone size: -; J gene: TRBJ2-2; CDR3 DNA: TGTGCCAGCAGGGGAACTAGTGCCGGGGAGCTGTTTTTT; CDR3 protein: CASRGTSAGELFF
D gene: TRBD2; V gene: TRBV7-9; clone size: -; J gene: TRBJ2-5; CDR3 DNA: TGTGCCAGCAGCCGCATCGGGGGGAAAATAATCCAAGAGACCCAGTACTTC; CDR3 protein: CASSRIGGKIIQETQYF
D gene: -; V gene: TRBV24-1; clone size: -; J gene: TRBJ1-5; CDR3 DNA: TGTGCCAGCAGTTTATCCCCCGGGGAGCCCCAGCATTTT; CDR3 protein: CASSLSPGEPQHF
D gene: -; V gene: TRBV19; clone size: many; J gene: TRBJ1-1; CDR3 DNA: TGTGCCAGTACCCGGGAGGGGTATTGGACTGAAGCTTTCTTT; CDR3 protein: CASTREGYWTEAFF
D gene: -; V gene: TRBV20-1; clone size: few; J gene: TRBJ2-5; CDR3 DNA: TGCAGTGCAAGGGGGGGGCCGGAGACCCAGTACTTC; CDR3 protein: CSARGGPETQYF
D gene: -; V gene: TRBV10-3; clone size: many; J gene: TRBJ1-5; CDR3 DNA: TGTGCCATCAGTGAGTTCGGGAATAGCAATCAGCCCCAGCATTTT; CDR3 protein: CAISEFGNSNQPQHF
D gene: -; V gene: TRBV2; clone size: -; J gene: TRBJ2-6; CDR3 DNA: TGTGCCAGTGGTGATGCGCCGCCTGGGGCCAACGTCCTGACTTTC; CDR3 protein: CASGDAPPGANVLTF
D gene: TRBD2; V gene: TRBV7-9; clone size: -; J gene: TRBJ2-5; CDR3 DNA: TGTGCCAGCAGCTCTAGCGGGGGGAGCCAAGAGACCCAGTACTTC; CDR3 protein: CASSSSGGSQETQYF
D gene: -; V gene: TRBV7-2; clone size: many; J gene: TRBJ1-6; CDR3 DNA: TGTGCCAGCAGCTTAGATGGGGTTTACAATTCACCCCTCCACTTT; CDR3 protein: CASSLDGVYNSPLHF
D gene: -; V gene: TRBV25-1; clone size: -; J gene: TRBJ2-2; CDR3 DNA: TGTGCCTGGAGGTTTTCATGGAATACCGGGGAGCTGTTTTTT; CDR3 protein: CAWRFSWNTGELFF
D gene: TRBD2; V gene: TRBV6-6; clone size: -; J gene: TRBJ2-7; CDR3 DNA: TGTGCCACCAGTTACTCGCGGGAGATTATCGAGCAGTACTTC; CDR3 protein: CATSYSREIIEQYF
D gene: -; V gene: TRBV10-3; clone size: few; J gene: TRBJ1-2; CDR3 DNA: TGTGCCGCTGCTAGGGGGAACTATGGCTACACCTTC; CDR3 protein: CAAARGNYGYTF
D gene: TRBD1; V gene: TRBV11-2; clone size: -; J gene: TRBJ2-5; CDR3 DNA: TGTGCCAGCAGCCAACAGACAGGGGGCCAAGAGACCCAGTACTTC; CDR3 protein: CASSQQTGGQETQYF
D gene: -; V gene: TRBV5-6; clone size: -; J gene: TRBJ2-2; CDR3 DNA: TGTGCCAGCAGGGAAGAGGGGGCCGGGGAGCTGTTTTTT; CDR3 protein: CASREEGAGELFF
D gene: -; V gene: TRBV20-1; clone size: -; J gene: TRBJ1-3; CDR3 DNA: TGCAGTGCTCCCTGGGGTGGTGGAAACACCATATATTTT; CDR3 protein: CSAPWGGGNTIYF
D gene: -; V gene: TRBV20-1; clone size: -; J gene: TRBJ1-6; CDR3 DNA: TGCAGTGCTAGAGACGGGACTGCGGGGAATAATTCACCCCTCCACTTT; CDR3 protein: CSARDGTAGNNSPLHF
D gene: -; V gene: TRBV2; clone size: -; J gene: TRBJ2-7; CDR3 DNA: TGTGCCAGCAGTGATACAGGGAGGTACGAGCAGTACTTC; CDR3 protein: CASSDTGRYEQYF
D gene: TRBD1; V gene: TRBV24-1; clone size: -; J gene: TRBJ2-7; CDR3 DNA: TGTGCCACCAGTGATTCACCGGGACAGGGAAACGAGCAGCACTTC; CDR3 protein: CATSDSPGQGNEQHF
D gene: TRBD1; V gene: TRBV19; clone size: few; J gene: TRBJ1-1; CDR3 DNA: TGTGCCAGTAGTATCGAGGGGGCCCACACTGAAGCTTTCTTT; CDR3 protein: CASSIEGAHTEAFF
D gene: -; V gene: TRBV29-1; clone size: -; J gene: TRBJ1-4; CDR3 DNA: TGCAGCTTAGATGCAACTAATGAAAAACTGTTTTTT; CDR3 protein: CSLDATNEKLFF
D gene: TRBD1; V gene: TRBV20-1; clone size: -; J gene: TRBJ2-2; CDR3 DNA: TGCAGTGCTCTCGACAGGGGGCCTACCGGGGAGCTGTTTTTT; CDR3 protein: CSALDRGPTGELFF
D gene: -; V gene: TRBV2; clone size: -; J gene: TRBJ1-1; CDR3 DNA: TGTGCCAGCAGGACACCGACTGAAGCTTTCTTT; CDR3 protein: CASRTPTEAFF
D gene: TRBD1; V gene: TRBV24-1; clone size: -; J gene: TRBJ1-5; CDR3 DNA: TGTGCCACCAGTGACCCAGGGACAGCCCTATCGGGGCCCCAGCATTTT; CDR3 protein: CATSDPGTALSGPQHF
D gene: -; V gene: TRBV5-1; clone size: -; J gene: TRBJ1-1; CDR3 DNA: TGCGCCAGCCGGATGGGCAGGATAACAATGAACACTGAAGCTTTCTTT; CDR3 protein: CASRMGRITMNTEAFF
D gene: -; V gene: TRBV5-1; clone size: many; J gene: TRBJ2-2; CDR3 DNA: TGCGCCAGCAGCTTGGATTGGGAGGTCGGGGAGCTGTTTTTT; CDR3 protein: CASSLDWEVGELFF
D gene: TRBD2; V gene: TRBV4-2; clone size: -; J gene: TRBJ2-2; CDR3 DNA: TGTGCCAGCAGCCTGTTCCAGCGGGAGTTGCGAACCGGGGAGCTGTTTTTT; CDR3 protein: CASSLFQRELRTGELFF
D gene: -; V gene: TRBV7-9; clone size: -; J gene: TRBJ1-4; CDR3 DNA: TGTGCCAGCAGCTTAGTGGGGAGTGAAAATCTGTTTTTT; CDR3 protein: CASSLVGSENLFF
D gene: -; V gene: TRBV7-9; clone size: -; J gene: TRBJ2-5; CDR3 DNA: TGTGCCAGCAGCTTACGGCCAAACAGGGAGTCCCAAGAGACCCAGTACTTC; CDR3 protein: CASSLRPNRESQETQYF